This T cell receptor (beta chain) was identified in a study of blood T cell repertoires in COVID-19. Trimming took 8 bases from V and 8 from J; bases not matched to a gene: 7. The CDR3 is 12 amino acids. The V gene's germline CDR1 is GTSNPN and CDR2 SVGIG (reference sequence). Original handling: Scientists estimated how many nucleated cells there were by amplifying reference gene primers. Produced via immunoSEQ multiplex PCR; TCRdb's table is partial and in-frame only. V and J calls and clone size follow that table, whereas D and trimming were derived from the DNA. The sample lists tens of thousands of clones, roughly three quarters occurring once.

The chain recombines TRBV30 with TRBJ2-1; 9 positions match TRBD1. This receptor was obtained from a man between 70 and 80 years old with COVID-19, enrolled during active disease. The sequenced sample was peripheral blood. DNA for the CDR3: TGTGCCGGTGGGACAGGGTTTGATGAGCAGTTCTTC. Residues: CAGGTGFDEQFF.